The 25 T cell receptor beta chains in this list originate from one sample, sequenced in a study of Ad26.COV2.S vaccination and SARS-CoV-2 variants. The treatment here: some 20 received Ad26.COV2.S at low or high dose, single or two shots; 5 received placebo; per-sample allocation not given. Vaccine and placebo recipients were sampled on day 63 after the first injection. Profiling relied on immunoSEQ multiplex PCR, and the TCRdb table lists in-frame clones only, not all of them. This sample has roughly 400,000 clones, with approximately 90% found just once. The specimen was peripheral blood, collected in a trial of Ad26.COV2.S vaccine versus placebo. These receptors were collected from a person aged 18-65 years who received the Ad26.COV2.S COVID-19 vaccine or a placebo.

This chain links TRBV2 with TRBJ2-7, with 10 bases matching TRBD2. The CDR3 loop spans 14 amino acids. J gave up 2 bases and V 7 bases, and 5 bases lay outside the gene matches. Looked up from germline, CDR1 is SNHLY and CDR2 is FYNNEI. Here the CDR3 DNA reads TGTGCCAGCAACCCTAGCGGGGGCCCCTACGAGCAGTACTTC. It encodes CASNPSGGPYEQYF.

This clone came up once. This chain joins TRBV12-3 or TRBV12-4 and TRBJ2-2; D unclear. Trimming left V 8 bases short and J 6 bases short, with 10 bases between. This CDR3 contains 12 residues. In DNA form, the CDR3 reads TGTGCCAGCGTCTGGACGGCCGGGGAGCTGTTTTTT. This translates into CASVWTAGELFF.

The chain carries TRBV23-1 and TRBJ2-7; D gene unclear. TRBV23-1 falls under the ORF class, with uncertain function. Trimming stripped 4 bases from V and 6 bases from J, with 10 bases between. The CDR3 spans 12 residues. The CDR3 DNA follows: TGCGCCAGCAGTCGGCCTCCATGCGAGCAGTACTTC. This translates into CASSRPPCEQYF.

The V gene is TRBV7-8, the J gene TRBJ1-5; D ambiguous. Trimming removed 4 bases from V and 1 base from J, with 17 bases in between. The CDR3 spans 17 residues. Looked up from germline, CDR1 is SGHVS and CDR2 is FQNEAQ. CDR3 loop: CASSSSRPGGSNQPQHF. CDR3 DNA sequence: TGTGCCAGCAGCTCATCTAGGCCGGGCGGAAGCAATCAGCCCCAGCATTTT.

This clone was seen once. CDR3 DNA sequence: TGTGCCAGCAGCTCGTACAGAAATAGCAATCAGCCCCAGCATTTT. Residues: CASSSYRNSNQPQHF. This chain joins TRBV7-8 and TRBJ1-5; D is ambiguous. This CDR3 comprises 15 residues. V gave up 4 bases and J gave up 0 bases, with 10 bases separating them. CDR1 is SGHVS and CDR2 is FQNEAQ in the germline V gene.

The V and J genes are TRBV24-1 and TRBJ2-7; 10 bases match TRBD1. V lost 3 bases, J lost 3 bases, and 4 bases stayed unmatched. CDR3 length: 15 amino acids. Germline V gene sequence: CDR1 KGHDR, CDR2 SFDVKD. The CDR3: CATSDPRTGGYEQYF. As DNA, the CDR3 is TGTGCCACCAGTGATCCCCGGACAGGGGGCTACGAGCAGTACTTC.

The genes are TRBV28 and TRBJ2-7, with D tentatively TRBD1 (5 bases). Germline values: CDR1 MDHEN, CDR2 SYDVKM. The CDR3 loop spans 14 amino acids. The V end lost 7 bases, the J end lost 2 bases, and 15 bases lay between the germline ends. CDR3 sequence reads: CASTSPGHPYEQYF. CDR3 DNA sequence: TGTGCCAGCACCTCTCCCGGACATCCCTACGAGCAGTACTTC.

The chain uses TRBV19 and TRBJ2-2; the D gene is possibly TRBD1 (5 bases). The CDR3 extends over 14 amino acids. The germline gives CDR1 LNHDA, CDR2 SQIVND (reference sequence). Between the trimmed V and J ends, which lost 1 base and 4 bases, there was a span of 7 bases. The CDR3 protein is CASSIGRGTGELFF. The CDR3 nucleotides read TGTGCCAGTAGTATAGGTAGGGGCACCGGGGAGCTGTTTTTT.

This chain connects TRBV9 to TRBJ1-5; D unclear. The CDR3 length is 15 residues. Trimming stripped 3 bases from V and 4 bases from J, with 14 bases between. Germline CDR1 reads SGDLS; CDR2 reads YYNGEE. This CDR3 is CASSAAASPNQPQHF. Here the CDR3 DNA reads TGTGCCAGCAGCGCCGCCGCCTCGCCTAATCAGCCCCAGCATTTT.

This rearrangement joins TRBV5-7 to TRBJ2-3; D not resolved. TRBV5-7 qualifies as an ORF whose function is uncertain. Trimming left V 3 bases short and J 6 bases short, with 5 bases between. This CDR3 region has 11 residues. As DNA, the CDR3 is TGTGCCAGCAGCTATAGGGATACGCAGTATTTT. It is translated as CASSYRDTQYF.

This clone was counted only a few times. The chain couples TRBV28 to TRBJ2-7, with D perhaps TRBD1 or TRBD2 (5 bases each). The germline V gene encodes CDR1 MDHEN and CDR2 SYDVKM. Deletions cut 6 bases from V and 7 bases from J, with 13 bases between. This CDR3 spans 12 amino acids. Here the CDR3 DNA reads TGTGCCAGCAGGGGACCCCTCGGGGAGCAGTACTTC. Protein: CASRGPLGEQYF.

With respect to this clone: The sample has other DNA sequences that encode this CDR3 too. This rearrangement joins TRBV20-1 to TRBJ2-5; TRBD1 or TRBD2 may be the D gene (5 bases each). V gave up 3 bases and J gave up 5 bases, with 7 bases separating them. This CDR3 has 11 amino acids. Per germline, CDR1 DFQATT and CDR2 SNEGSKA (reference sequence). CDR3 coding DNA: TGCAGTGCTAGTGAGGGGGAGACCCAGTACTTC. Translated: CSASEGETQYF.

The genes are TRBV5-1 and TRBJ2-7, with 8 bases identical to TRBD1. After removal of 4 bases from V and 4 bases from J, the junction contained 10 bases not matched to a gene. The CDR3 is 15 residues long. Germline V lookup: CDR1 SGHRS, CDR2 YFSETQ. Here the CDR3 reads CASSRTMDRAYEQYF. CDR3 in DNA: TGCGCCAGCAGCCGAACCATGGACAGGGCGTACGAGCAGTACTTC.

The chain joins TRBV7-2 to TRBJ2-7, with 11 positions matching TRBD2. CDR3 length: 16 amino acids. Germline assignment: CDR1 SGHTA and CDR2 FQGNSA. V was pared by 1 base and J by 2 bases, with 4 bases of the junction left unmatched. Written as DNA, the CDR3 is TGTGCCAGCAGCTTAGATCTAGCGGGAGGTACCTACGAGCAGTACTTC. It encodes CASSLDLAGGTYEQYF.

The chain employs TRBV12-3 or TRBV12-4 and TRBJ2-2; D is unresolved. The CDR3 sequence is 13 residues long. Trimming cost V 7 bases and J 3 bases, with 9 bases left between them. CDR3 sequence: CASISGYTGELFF. DNA of the CDR3: TGTGCCAGCATCTCCGGCTACACCGGGGAGCTGTTTTTT.

V gene TRBV11-3 combines with J gene TRBJ2-7, with D perhaps TRBD2 (5 bases). Trimming pared 0 bases from V and 5 bases from J, leaving 14 bases between. There are 15 residues in the CDR3. Germline V gene sequence: CDR1 SGHNT, CDR2 YENEEA. The chain's CDR3 is CASSLERVGGNEQYF. CDR3 DNA sequence: TGTGCCAGCAGCTTAGAGAGAGTAGGAGGTAACGAGCAGTACTTC.

DNA for the CDR3: TGTGCCAGCAGGGGGTACGGCGAGCAGTACTTC. Amino acid sequence: CASRGYGEQYF. J is TRBJ2-7 and V is TRBV12-3 or TRBV12-4; no clear D. The CDR3 has 11 residues. With 6 bases removed from V and 6 bases from J, the gap between germline ends came to 9 bases.

The chain combines TRBV5-6 with TRBJ1-2, with a tentative D call TRBD1 (5 bases). V dropped 0 bases and J dropped 0 bases, with 12 bases sitting between them. Germline CDR1 SGHDT, CDR2 YYEEEE. This CDR3 has 16 amino acids. CDR3 coding DNA: TGTGCCAGCAGCTTGGGGTCAGGGCGATCTAACTATGGCTACACCTTC. This codes for CASSLGSGRSNYGYTF.

The chain combines TRBV28 with TRBJ2-2; TRBD2 matches 11 bases. The CDR3 runs to 15 residues. Germline CDR1 MDHEN, CDR2 SYDVKM. The V and J ends lost 2 bases and 11 bases, in that order; junction bases with no gene match: 7. The chain's CDR3 is CASSLQTRLAGELFF. The CDR3 DNA reads as TGTGCCAGCAGTTTACAGACCCGACTAGCGGGAGAGCTGTTTTTT.

V gene TRBV11-3 combines with J gene TRBJ2-1; D might be TRBD2 (6 bases). Germline CDR1 reads SGHNT; CDR2 reads YENEEA. Trimming took 1 base from V and 8 from J, leaving 12 bases between them. This CDR3 is 14 amino acids long. The CDR3 DNA is TGTGCCAGCAGCTTAGCGGCGGGAACCCATGAGCAGTTCTTC. Its translation: CASSLAAGTHEQFF. The full variable domain, completed using reference TRBV11-3 and TRBJ2-1, is EAGVVQSPRYKIIEKKQPVAFWCNPISGHNTLYWYLQNLGQGPELLIRYENEEAVDDSQLPKDRFSAERLKGVDSTLKIQPAELGDSAVYLCASSLAAGTHEQFFGPGTRLTVL.

This chain joins TRBV5-5 and TRBJ1-4, with D perhaps matching TRBD1 (5 bases). In germline, CDR1 is SGHKS, CDR2 YYEKEE (reference sequence). The CDR3 runs 17 residues. V lost 4 bases and J lost 6, with 22 bases in between. The DNA for the CDR3 is TGTGCCAGCAGCGACAGCCGGGATATCTTGTTGGATGAAAAACTGTTTTTT. Its protein product is CASSDSRDILLDEKLFF.

This sequence joins TRBV5-1 and TRBJ1-1; D perhaps matches TRBD1 (6 bases). Trimming took off 0 bases at V and 4 bases at J, with 13 bases between the two ends. Germline V gene sequence: CDR1 SGHRS, CDR2 YFSETQ. The CDR3 length is 15 residues. The CDR3 nucleotides read TGCGCCAGCAGCTTGGCGGCCGGGGGGGCCACTGAAGCTTTCTTT. It specifies CASSLAAGGATEAFF.

This clone showed up just a few times. V usage is TRBV3-1 (or the pseudogene TRBV3-2) and J usage is TRBJ1-4; D is ambiguous. Germline loops: CDR1 LGHDT, CDR2 YNNKEL (reference sequence). Trimming pared 4 bases from V and 8 bases from J, leaving 14 bases between. This CDR3 spans 14 amino acids. The DNA for the CDR3 is TGTGCCAGCAGCCCCGGAGGTTTTCGAGAAAAACTGTTTTTT. Translated, it gives CASSPGGFREKLFF.

This clone was recorded only once. The rearrangement links TRBV5-1 to TRBJ2-5; perhaps D is TRBD1 or TRBD2 (5 bases each). The CDR3 is made up of 15 amino acids. V was clipped by 4 bases and J by 3 bases, with 16 bases between them. CDR1 SGHRS and CDR2 YFSETQ come from the germline V gene. The CDR3 region is CASSRGGPREETQYF. CDR3 DNA sequence: TGCGCCAGCAGCAGGGGCGGGCCGAGGGAAGAGACCCAGTACTTC. Together with reference TRBV5-1 and TRBJ2-5, the CDR3 gives the full variable domain: KAGVTQTPRYLIKTRGQQVTLSCSPISGHRSVSWYQQTPGQGLQFLFEYFSETQRNKGNFPGRFSGRQFSNSRSEMNVSTLELGDSALYLCASSRGGPREETQYFGPGTRLLVL.

The chain has TRBV11-2 and TRBJ2-1, with 7 bases identical to TRBD2. The CDR3 length is 17 residues. The germline gives CDR1 SGHAT, CDR2 FQNNGV. V gave up 1 base and J gave up 4 bases; unmatched junction bases: 10. CDR3 sequence reads: CASSLVGGRGTYNEQFF. The DNA of the CDR3 is TGTGCCAGCAGCTTAGTGGGTGGGCGGGGGACTTACAATGAGCAGTTCTTC. The full variable domain, in which reference TRBV11-2 and TRBJ2-1 provide the parts outside the CDR3, is EAGVAQSPRYKIIEKRQSVAFWCNPISGHATLYWYQQILGQGPKLLIQFQNNGVVDDSQLPKDRFSAERLKGVDSTLKIQPAKLEDSAVYLCASSLVGGRGTYNEQFFGPGTRLTVL.